This T cell receptor beta chain was sequenced for a study of neurological immune-mediated disorders. The CDR3 length is 21 residues. J gave up 2 bases and V 5 bases, and 22 bases lay outside the gene matches. In germline, CDR1 is SGHTA, CDR2 FQGNSA. Every sequencing run generated in excess of 180 million TCR-beta sequences. These sequences covered 15-18 subjects. TCRdb reprocessed the 5' RACE reads with MiXCR, giving one entry per CDR3 protein. Of roughly 36,000 distinct CDR3 sequences listed, 6.5% to 7.5% were seen once; the top ten hold around 5%. This clonotype was observed many times. J is TRBJ2-5 and V is TRBV7-2; 11 nucleotides line up with TRBD2. The receptor was isolated from a man aged 50 to 60 in good health. The source material was CD4+ T cells from blood. This CDR3 is CASSPHTDPGLAVPIQETQYF. For the CDR3, the DNA is TGTGCCAGCAGCCCACATACGGATCCGGGACTAGCGGTACCTATTCAAGAGACCCAGTACTTC.